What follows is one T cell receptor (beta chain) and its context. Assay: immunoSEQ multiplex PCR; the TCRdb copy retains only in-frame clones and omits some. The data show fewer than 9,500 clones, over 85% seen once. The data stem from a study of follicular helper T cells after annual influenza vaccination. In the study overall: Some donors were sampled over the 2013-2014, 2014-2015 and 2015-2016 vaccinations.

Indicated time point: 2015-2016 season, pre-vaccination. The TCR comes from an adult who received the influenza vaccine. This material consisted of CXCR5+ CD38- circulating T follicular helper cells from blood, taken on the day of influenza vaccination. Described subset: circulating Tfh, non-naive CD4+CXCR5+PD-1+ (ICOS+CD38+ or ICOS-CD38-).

The CDR3 region is CASSPHGQGASYEQYF. The CDR3 DNA sequence: TGTGCCAGCAGTCCACATGGACAGGGAGCTTCCTACGAGCAGTACTTC. The rearrangement links TRBV27 to TRBJ2-7, with 8 bases aligning to TRBD1. V trimming: 5 bases; J trimming: 1 base; junction bases outside the gene matches: 10. Germline V gene lookup returns CDR1 MNHEY and CDR2 SMNVEV (reference sequence). The CDR3 length is 16 residues.